Each of the 9 T cell receptor beta chains below was sequenced from the same sample in a study of T cells after yellow fever vaccination. TCRdb fed the 5' RACE reads into MiXCR, producing one record per CDR3 protein. Altogether around 110,000 distinct CDR3 sequences are present, approximately 8.4% being singletons, with the ten largest covering about 25%. The sequencing used CD8+ T cells sorted from PBMCs, collected 45 days after the yellow fever booster vaccination. The receptors originated from a man aged 25 to 45 who received the YFV17D yellow fever vaccine.

At least ten counts were recorded for this clonotype. The rearrangement joins TRBV9 to TRBJ2-1; TRBD2 might be the D (6 bases). Germline V gene sequence: CDR1 SGDLS, CDR2 YYNGEE. This CDR3 has 15 residues. The V and J ends lost 4 bases and 8 bases respectively, with 19 bases between them. CDR3 protein: CASSPQARGGDEQFF. The CDR3 region has the DNA TGTGCCAGCAGCCCCCAAGCAAGGGGAGGAGATGAGCAGTTCTTC.

The rearrangement uses TRBV7-8 and TRBJ2-3; D gene unclear. Looked up from germline, CDR1 is SGHVS and CDR2 is FQNEAQ. V lost 4 bases and J 1 base, leaving 9 bases between the germline ends. This CDR3 comprises 14 residues. CDR3 DNA: TGTGCCAGCAGCTCGACCCCCGGCACAGATACGCAGTATTTT. It yields the protein CASSSTPGTDTQYF.

This clonotype was recorded at least ten times. CDR3 in amino acids: CASSGQWGNTDTQYF. The CDR3 coding sequence is TGTGCCAGCAGCGGACAGTGGGGGAACACAGATACGCAGTATTTT. This chain connects TRBV9 to TRBJ2-3; D is tentatively TRBD1 or TRBD2 (5 bases each). Trimming shortened V by 3 bases and J by 2 bases, and 13 bases separated the two germline ends. The V gene's germline CDR1 is SGDLS and CDR2 YYNGEE. The CDR3 has 15 amino acids.

This clonotype was observed a few times. V and J are TRBV6-4 and TRBJ1-2; D remains unclear. There are 14 residues in the CDR3. The ends were cut back, 0 bases at V and 7 bases at J, with 12 bases in the middle. Germline loops: CDR1 MRHNA, CDR2 SNTAGT. CDR3 nucleotides: TGTGCCAGCAGTGACTCGACCCGGGCAGGTGGCTACACCTTC. Amino acids: CASSDSTRAGGYTF.

This clonotype turned up a few times. V is TRBV6-1 and J is TRBJ2-1, with 9 bases matching TRBD2. The CDR3 length is 14 residues. V dropped 4 bases and J dropped 7; count of bases not matched to a gene: 5. Per germline, CDR1 MNHNS and CDR2 SASEGT. CDR3 nucleotides: TGTGCCAGCAGTGCTGGTAGCGGGGGTAATGAGCAGTTCTTC. Protein product: CASSAGSGGNEQFF.

This clonotype has at least ten counts. The V call is TRBV28, the J call TRBJ2-1; 7 bases fit TRBD2. The germline CDR1 and CDR2 sequences are MDHEN and SYDVKM. The V gene end was trimmed by 4 bases and the J gene end by 0 bases; junction bases not matched to a gene: 6. The CDR3 consists of 16 residues. The chain's CDR3 is CASSYLAASSYNEQFF. The CDR3 DNA reads TGTGCCAGCAGTTATCTAGCGGCTAGCTCCTACAATGAGCAGTTCTTC.

This clonotype was seen at least ten times. The J gene is TRBJ2-2, the V gene TRBV29-1; tentatively, D is TRBD1 (5 bases). CDR3 length: 12 residues. V was pared by 7 bases and J by 5 bases, with 11 bases between. CDR1 and CDR2 (germline): SQVTM, ANQGSEA. The CDR3 loop reads CSAIRDTGELFF. As DNA, the CDR3 is TGCAGCGCGATCAGGGATACCGGGGAGCTGTTTTTT.

The table lists this clonotype with a few counts. V and J are TRBV12-3 or TRBV12-4 and TRBJ2-1; D perhaps matches TRBD2 (5 bases). Trimming took 8 bases from V and 7 from J, leaving 18 bases between them. The CDR3 runs 14 residues. The CDR3: CASGDTGRSNEQFF. CDR3 DNA sequence: TGTGCCAGCGGGGATACGGGAAGATCGAATGAGCAGTTCTTC.

This chain connects TRBV5-4 to TRBJ2-5; D ambiguous. The ends were cut back, 4 bases at V and 9 bases at J, with 22 bases in the middle. Germline CDR1 and CDR2: SGHNT and YYREEE (reference sequence). The CDR3 runs 15 residues. The CDR3 region has the DNA TGTGCCAGCAGCGCGGAAGTAACGCGAGCCGGTTCCCAGTACTTC. Protein: CASSAEVTRAGSQYF.